This TCR beta chain was documented in a study of PD-L1 blockade in urothelial cancer (dated by TCRdb to 2016 to 2017). With regard to the full study: Therapy was started around 2014 for all patients, and atezolizumab 1,200 mg was administered intravenously every 3 weeks. Durable clinical benefit was achieved by nine patients but not by the remaining 20. Around 29 patients had pretreatment blood TCR-seq, roughly 24 had at least one posttreatment blood collection, and roughly 24 had tumor TCR-seq. TCR sequencing covered pretreatment tumor samples and matched, serially collected peripheral blood taken before and after atezolizumab treatment. Whole exome sequencing and RNA sequencing of pretreatment tumors were performed alongside TCR sequencing in the same patients. About 90% of the 29 patients were males with bladder-origin urothelial cancer, and about 65% of the roughly 30 reported a prior smoking history. An ECOG performance status of 0 or 1 was recorded for the patients, and 0 to 3 prior chemotherapy regimens had been received by the patients. Blood samples were analyzed at 3 weeks after treatment start (second dose) and at 6 weeks after treatment start. The study, an exploratory multi-omic analysis, examined somatic, immune and clinical correlates of response to PD-L1 blockade with atezolizumab in urothelial cancer. Progression-free survival longer than 6 months counted as durable clinical benefit, and TCR features were additionally tested against both progression-free and overall survival. Blood samples gave a median of around 140,000 T cells and 83,000 or so unique TCRs, with a median clonality of approximately 0.08.

The cohort included some 30 patients with locally advanced or metastatic urothelial carcinoma who were treated at Memorial Sloan Kettering on a trial protocol. Peripheral blood mononuclear cells were collected pretreatment and during treatment, with between 1 and 8 total time points obtained per patient. The Qiagen DNeasy Blood extraction kit was used to purify genomic DNA from total PBMCs and tumor samples. Collected pretreatment and during treatment, PBMCs were isolated and stored as previously described. The CDR3 holds 17 amino acids from the cysteine to the phenylalanine. The sequence is cut down to CDR3 DNA, 51 bases in frame from base 1. V and J are trimmed by 0 bases and 5 bases, and the gene matches miss 11 bases of the junction. CDR1 and CDR2, per the germline V gene (reference sequence), are SGHNT and YYREEE. Each PCR received spiked-in synthetic TCR analog templates so that absolute template abundance could be estimated from read counts. The immunoSEQ assay was used to amplify TCRbeta CDR3 regions from genomic DNA with bias-controlled V and J gene primers. Sequencing of rearranged TCRbeta segments was done at approximately 20X coverage. Turning to the authors' computational methods: Sequencing errors were corrected by clustering and CDR3s were annotated against IMGT to assign V, D and J genes. Only productive TCRbeta rearrangements were used in downstream analyses, excluding out-of-frame or stop-codon sequences. To compute clonality, Shannon entropy was normalized by the log of the number of unique productive sequences and then subtracted from one. Fisher's exact test with Benjamini-Hochberg correction, at a threshold of adjusted p below 0.01, was used to find clones that differed between time points or between blood and tumor. In its TCRdb copy, this immuneACCESS table keeps in-frame sequences only and misses some clones. Where compared with another copy, unresolved V genes explain less than half of these, and the others have no known cause. The DNA was the basis for D and trimming; V, J and clone size are from that table. Across this sample there are about 110,000 clones, with approximately 85% seen only once. The top ten hold 2.4% of the sample.

This clone was counted a single time. Its antigen remains undetermined. No clone much larger than this one lies a single base away; base qualities are absent. Findings and caveats that apply to the study as a whole: Among patients with durable benefit, tumor-associated TCR clones showed greater expansion in peripheral blood 3 weeks after treatment started (n ≈ 22, p = 0.022). Because of the small sample size (n ≈ 30) and the many exploratory analyses performed, the results are intended to be regarded as hypothesis-generating. Improved progression-free and overall survival was found to be associated with pretreatment peripheral blood TCR clonality below the median.

The source of this sequence is a man in his forties or fifties with urothelial cancer. The source was PBMCs, collected around atezolizumab (anti-PD-L1) treatment. In this chain, TRBV5-4 is recombined with TRBJ2-5; 9 bases in between match TRBD2. The DNA is as follows: TGTGCCAGCAGCTTGGCGAGTATGGCGGGAGGGAAGGAGACCCAGTACTTC. Translated, it gives CASSLASMAGGKETQYF.